These 32 T cell receptor beta chains originate from one sample sequenced in a study of cytomegalovirus exposure and HLA in healthy donors. PCR used 60 Vbeta primers and 13 Jbeta primers. Using immunoSEQ multiplex PCR, the repertoire was profiled, and TCRdb retains in-frame clones only, with some absent. The repertoire holds over 150,000 clones, with over 70% as singletons. Material for sequencing was PBMCs. These receptors came from a man aged 18 to 30 in good health and CMV-seropositive.

The gene calls are TRBV14 and TRBJ2-3, with D perhaps matching TRBD2 (6 bases). Trimming took 4 bases from V and 2 from J, leaving 19 bases between them. CDR1 SGHDN and CDR2 FVKESK come from the germline V gene. The CDR3 is 17 amino acids. CDR3 nucleotides: TGTGCCAGCAGCCTGATGCTGGGGGGACCCGTCACAGATACGCAGTATTTT. It specifies CASSLMLGGPVTDTQYF.

A few counts support this clone. This chain uses TRBV5-1 with TRBJ1-6; D may be TRBD1 (5 bases). The CDR3 length is 13 residues. The germline V and J ends were trimmed by 0 bases and 13 bases, with 11 bases remaining between them. Germline V gene sequence: CDR1 SGHRS, CDR2 YFSETQ. CDR3 sequence reads: CASSLEQGDPLHF. CDR3 sequence (DNA): TGCGCCAGCAGCTTGGAGCAGGGTGATCCCCTCCACTTT.

The chain combines TRBV6-1 with TRBJ1-2, with unresolved D. Germline V gene data show CDR1 as MNHNS and CDR2 as SASEGT. This CDR3 is 15 amino acids long. V was pared by 6 bases and J by 6 bases, with 20 bases between. The CDR3 here is CASRAHSDREHGYTF. The CDR3 nucleotides read TGTGCCAGCAGAGCCCACAGCGATCGGGAGCATGGCTACACCTTC.

CDR3 loop: CASASHSGTQYNEQFF. CDR3 in DNA: TGTGCCAGCGCTAGCCATAGCGGGACCCAGTACAATGAGCAGTTCTTC. The genes are TRBV7-9 and TRBJ2-1; 8 bases agree with TRBD2. V was pared by 8 bases and J by 4 bases, with 13 bases of the junction left unmatched. The CDR3 has 16 amino acids. Germline CDR1 is SEHNR and CDR2 is FQNEAQ (reference sequence).

This chain joins TRBV6-5 and TRBJ2-1; the D gene is possibly TRBD2 (7 bases). This CDR3 spans 14 amino acids. Germline V lookup: CDR1 MNHEY, CDR2 SVGAGI. The V and J ends lost 5 bases and 6 bases respectively, with 14 bases between them. This CDR3 reads CASSPIRGANEQFF. The CDR3 DNA follows: TGTGCCAGCAGTCCTATTCGGGGGGCCAATGAGCAGTTCTTC.

This rearrangement joins TRBV19 to TRBJ1-5; no clear D gene. The germline V and J ends were trimmed by 5 bases and 3 bases, with 8 bases remaining between them. Germline-derived CDR1 and CDR2 are LNHDA and SQIVND (reference sequence). This CDR3 is built from 13 residues. As DNA, the CDR3 is TGTGCCAGTAGTGCCCAGTTCAATCAGCCCCAGCATTTT. Translated, it gives CASSAQFNQPQHF.

The chain combines TRBV5-1 with TRBJ2-5; 8 bases agree with TRBD1. Germline V lookup: CDR1 SGHRS, CDR2 YFSETQ. This CDR3 is built from 13 residues. V was pared by 4 bases and J by 4 bases, with 3 bases of the junction left unmatched. CDR3 nucleotides: TGCGCCAGCAGCCCGGGACAGGCAGAGACCCAGTACTTC. It translates to CASSPGQAETQYF.

This chain uses TRBV6-5 with TRBJ2-1; D is possibly TRBD2 (6 bases). Trimming left V 1 base short and J 6 bases short, with 16 bases between. The length of the CDR3 is 16 residues. Germline CDR1 and CDR2: MNHEY and SVGAGI. The CDR3 DNA follows: TGTGCCAGCAGTTACTTTATCCTAGCGCGGGTCAATGAGCAGTTCTTC. Protein: CASSYFILARVNEQFF.

The CDR3: CASSQEGLAGSTDTQYF. CDR3 in DNA: TGCGCCAGCAGCCAAGAGGGGCTAGCGGGCTCCACAGATACGCAGTATTTT. V usage is TRBV4-1 and J usage is TRBJ2-3; 8 bases agree with TRBD2. The germline V gene encodes CDR1 MGHRA and CDR2 YSYEKL. The CDR3 covers 17 residues. Unmatched junction bases numbered 7, after V lost 0 bases and J lost 2 bases.

This clone appeared once. A read error may account for a junction end that differs from germline. The DNA of the CDR3 is TGTTCCAGCAGCTCCGGACAGGGCTATCAGCCCCAGCATTTT. Amino acids: CSSSSGQGYQPQHF. This chain connects TRBV7-9 to TRBJ1-5, with 8 bases identical to TRBD1. CDR1 is SEHNR, CDR2 FQNEAQ, per germline (reference sequence). The CDR3 has 14 residues.

The chain carries TRBV30 and TRBJ1-3; 7 nucleotides agree with TRBD1. In germline, CDR1 is GTSNPN, CDR2 SVGIG (reference sequence). This CDR3 comprises 16 residues. Germline trimming cut 3 bases from V and 2 bases from J; bases unmatched to any gene: 10. Here the CDR3 DNA reads TGTGCCTGGAGCCCATGGGACAGACTTCCTGGAAACACCATATATTTT. As protein: CAWSPWDRLPGNTIYF.

This clone was observed a few times. The J gene is TRBJ2-6, the V gene TRBV5-1, with D perhaps matching TRBD1 (6 bases). The V end lost 4 bases, the J end lost 4 bases, and 21 bases lay between the germline ends. Per the germline V gene, CDR1 is SGHRS and CDR2 is YFSETQ. The CDR3 runs 18 residues. CDR3 protein: CASSRTGQGPSGANVLTF. Written as DNA, the CDR3 is TGCGCCAGCAGCCGAACAGGGCAGGGCCCGTCCGGGGCCAACGTCCTGACTTTC. The complete variable domain, with remaining parts taken from reference TRBV5-1 and TRBJ2-6, reads KAGVTQTPRYLIKTRGQQVTLSCSPISGHRSVSWYQQTPGQGLQFLFEYFSETQRNKGNFPGRFSGRQFSNSRSEMNVSTLELGDSALYLCASSRTGQGPSGANVLTFGAGSRLTVL.

The rearrangement uses TRBV28 and TRBJ1-4; D is unclear. V dropped 3 bases and J dropped 8 bases, with 13 bases sitting between them. The CDR3 totals 14 residues. Looked up from germline, CDR1 is MDHEN and CDR2 is SYDVKM. CDR3 loop: CASSLGGNGEKLFF. Here the CDR3 DNA reads TGTGCCAGCAGTTTGGGAGGGAATGGAGAAAAACTGTTTTTT.

CDR3 coding DNA: TGTGCCAGCAGCAAGACTAGCGGGTTTGTTAATGAGCAGTTCTTC. It translates to CASSKTSGFVNEQFF. The J gene is TRBJ2-1, the V gene TRBV9, with TRBD2 matching 10 bases. Trimming took 4 bases from V and 7 from J; bases not matched to a gene: 8. Germline CDR1 reads SGDLS; CDR2 reads YYNGEE. The CDR3 runs to 15 residues. The variable domain in full, completed from reference TRBV9 and TRBJ2-1, reads DSGVTQTPKHLITATGQRVTLRCSPRSGDLSVYWYQQSLDQGLQFLIQYYNGEERAKGNILERFSAQQFPDLHSELNLSSLELGDSALYFCASSKTSGFVNEQFFGPGTRLTVL.

This chain links TRBV4-1 with TRBJ2-3; 10 nucleotides line up with TRBD2. The CDR3 spans 18 residues. The V gene's germline CDR1 is MGHRA and CDR2 YSYEKL. V was pared by 4 bases and J by 1 base, with 11 bases of the junction left unmatched. The CDR3 loop is CASSPRIAGGGGTDTQYF. The CDR3 DNA is TGCGCCAGCAGCCCCCGGATAGCGGGGGGCGGGGGCACAGATACGCAGTATTTT.

J is TRBJ2-7 and V is TRBV2; 11 bases agree with TRBD2. The CDR3 is 14 amino acids. The V segment lost 6 bases and the J segment 6 bases; nucleotides outside the gene matches: 7. Germline CDR1 SNHLY, CDR2 FYNNEI. In DNA, the CDR3 is TGTGCCAGCAGAGCACTAGCGGGGGTACCCGAGCAGTACTTC. This encodes CASRALAGVPEQYF.

This chain uses TRBV9 with TRBJ1-1; perhaps TRBD1 as D (6 bases). Germline assignment: CDR1 SGDLS and CDR2 YYNGEE. The CDR3 is 13 amino acids. V was cut by 5 bases and J by 6 bases, with 14 bases left in between. The CDR3 is CASRGTGRAEAFF. Here the CDR3 DNA reads TGTGCCAGCAGGGGAACAGGGCGAGCTGAAGCTTTCTTT. Drawing the rest from reference TRBV9 and TRBJ1-1, the complete variable domain is DSGVTQTPKHLITATGQRVTLRCSPRSGDLSVYWYQQSLDQGLQFLIQYYNGEERAKGNILERFSAQQFPDLHSELNLSSLELGDSALYFCASRGTGRAEAFFGQGTRLTVV.

This rearrangement joins TRBV30 to TRBJ1-1; 8 bases are shared with TRBD1. V shed 4 bases and J 4 bases; nucleotides not matched to a gene: 5. Germline CDR1 GTSNPN, CDR2 SVGIG (reference sequence). The CDR3 contains 13 residues. The CDR3 nucleotides read TGTGCCTGGATCGGACAGGGTGGCACTGAAGCTTTCTTT. It yields the protein CAWIGQGGTEAFF.

J is TRBJ1-2 and V is TRBV27; D is undetermined. The V end was cut by 3 bases, the J end by 5 bases, with 10 bases between. Germline lookup yields CDR1 MNHEY and CDR2 SMNVEV (reference sequence). This CDR3 spans 13 amino acids. CDR3 amino acids: CASSLHSRYGYTF. The CDR3 coding sequence is TGTGCCAGCAGTTTGCATTCCCGGTATGGCTACACCTTC.

In DNA, the CDR3 is TGTGCCAGCAGTGAAGCGTGGACAGGTAAAATTGAAGCTTTCTTT. Translating gives CASSEAWTGKIEAFF. The chain joins TRBV2 to TRBJ1-1; 7 bases match TRBD1. The CDR3 length is 15 residues. Germline V gene lookup returns CDR1 SNHLY and CDR2 FYNNEI. V lost 0 bases, J lost 7 bases, and 8 bases stayed unmatched. The full variable domain, with the rest looked up from reference TRBV2 and TRBJ1-1, is EPEVTQTPSHQVTQMGQEVILRCVPISNHLYFYWYRQILGQKVEFLVSFYNNEISEKSEIFDDQFSVERPDGSNFTLKIRSTKLEDSAMYFCASSEAWTGKIEAFFGQGTRLTVV.

The chain uses TRBV2 and TRBJ2-3; 7 bases map to TRBD2. CDR3 size: 14 residues. Germline V gene data show CDR1 as SNHLY and CDR2 as FYNNEI. V gave up 6 bases and J gave up 11 bases; unmatched junction bases: 14. CDR3 in amino acids: CASSVNGRELLQYF. DNA of the CDR3: TGTGCCAGCAGCGTGAACGGGCGGGAGTTGTTGCAGTATTTT.

The chain employs TRBV7-2 and TRBJ1-1; D is ambiguous. The V gene lost 6 bases and the J gene lost 0 bases, with 11 bases spanning the gap. The V gene's germline CDR1 is SGHTA and CDR2 FQGNSA. The CDR3 spans 14 residues. The CDR3 region has the DNA TGTGCCAGCAGACCCCAGGTCATGAACACTGAAGCTTTCTTT. This codes for CASRPQVMNTEAFF.

This clone has only one observation. The V and J genes are TRBV7-9 and TRBJ2-7; the D gene is possibly TRBD2 (6 bases). The CDR3 has 11 amino acids. V lost 7 bases to trimming and J lost 7 bases, with 11 bases between them. Germline V gene data show CDR1 as SEHNR and CDR2 as FQNEAQ (reference sequence). Here the CDR3 DNA reads TGTGCCAGCACCGCAGGGAGGGAGCAGTACTTC. It translates to CASTAGREQYF.

The J gene is TRBJ1-5, the V gene TRBV21-1. TRBV21-1 is a known pseudogene. This CDR3 region has 14 residues. CDR3 protein: CASSKYGGNQPQHF. The CDR3 DNA reads as TGTGCCAGCAGCAAATACGGGGGCAATCAGCCCCAGCATTTT.

For this clone: Relative to the germline gene, one junction end is altered; a read error may explain this. Distinct nucleotide sequences in the sample also encode this CDR3. The genes are TRBV5-1 and TRBJ2-7, with 9 bases matching TRBD1. CDR1 and CDR2 from the germline V gene are SGHRS and YFSETQ. The CDR3 is 15 amino acids. CDR3 bases: TGCGCCAGCAGCTTGGGGGGACAGGGTTTCTACGAGCAGTATTTC. This encodes CASSLGGQGFYEQYF. Full variable domain (missing parts from reference TRBV5-1 and TRBJ2-7): KAGVTQTPRYLIKTRGQQVTLSCSPISGHRSVSWYQQTPGQGLQFLFEYFSETQRNKGNFPGRFSGRQFSNSRSEMNVSTLELGDSALYLCASSLGGQGFYEQYFGPGTRLTVT.

This clone is a singleton in its sample. The chain is built from TRBV19 and TRBJ1-2; TRBD1 matches 12 bases. The CDR3 totals 14 residues. V lost 3 bases, J lost 8 bases, and 4 bases stayed unmatched. Per germline, CDR1 LNHDA and CDR2 SQIVND (reference sequence). The CDR3 reads CASSMGQGAEGYTF. CDR3 DNA: TGTGCCAGTAGTATGGGACAGGGGGCGGAGGGCTACACCTTC.

This clone came up a few times. This sequence joins TRBV7-9 and TRBJ2-2, with TRBD2 matching 14 bases. The J segment lost 6 bases and the V segment lost 1 base, leaving 4 bases of the junction unmatched. CDR1 is SEHNR and CDR2 is FQNEAQ in the germline V gene (reference sequence). The CDR3 has 17 residues. CDR3 in amino acids: CASSLGLAGGPPGELFF. CDR3 nucleotides: TGTGCCAGCAGCTTAGGACTAGCGGGAGGGCCCCCCGGGGAGCTGTTTTTT.

This chain links TRBV10-3 with TRBJ1-5; 11 nucleotides line up with TRBD1. There are 19 residues in the CDR3. From germline, CDR1 is ENHRY and CDR2 SYGVKD. J gave up 2 bases and V 3 bases, and 12 bases lay outside the gene matches. The CDR3 DNA sequence: TGTGCCATCAGTGAAGGACAGGGGGCTTCGAGGGGAGGCAATCAGCCCCAGCATTTT. Its protein product is CAISEGQGASRGGNQPQHF.

This chain links TRBV9 with TRBJ1-1; TRBD1 might be the D (5 bases). The germline V and J ends were trimmed by 3 bases and 1 base, with 19 bases remaining between them. CDR3 length: 17 amino acids. Germline V gene lookup returns CDR1 SGDLS and CDR2 YYNGEE. The CDR3 DNA reads TGTGCCAGCAGCGCGTCGACAGTCATCCGCGGGAACACTGAAGCTTTCTTT. This gives the protein CASSASTVIRGNTEAFF.

This clone is a singleton in its sample. The chain carries TRBV5-1 and TRBJ2-2; D is undetermined. CDR3 size: 12 residues. From germline, CDR1 is SGHRS and CDR2 YFSETQ. V shed 2 bases and J shed 6 bases, with 5 bases lying between them. The DNA of the CDR3 is TGCGCCAGCAGCTTCTCTCCCGGGGAGCTGTTTTTT. It encodes CASSFSPGELFF.

V is TRBV13 and J is TRBJ2-1; 7 bases are shared with TRBD2. In germline, CDR1 is PRHDT, CDR2 FYEKMQ (reference sequence). Trimming took 2 bases from V and 9 from J; bases not matched to a gene: 7. This CDR3 region has 14 residues. For the CDR3, the DNA is TGTGCCAGCAGCTTACTAGCTAGCGGAGGTGAGCAGTTCTTC. Protein product: CASSLLASGGEQFF. The full variable domain, its missing parts supplied by reference TRBV13 and TRBJ2-1, is AAGVIQSPRHLIKEKRETATLKCYPIPRHDTVYWYQQGPGQDPQFLISFYEKMQSDKGSIPDRFSAQQFSDYHSELNMSSLELGDSALYFCASSLLASGGEQFFGPGTRLTVL.

DNA for the CDR3: TGTGCCAGCAGACTCGAGAGGGCCCTGAACACTGAAGCTTTCTTT. Protein: CASRLERALNTEAFF. The chain uses TRBV27 and TRBJ1-1, with no clear D. The V end was cut by 6 bases, the J end by 0 bases, with 14 bases between. The CDR3 contains 15 residues. Germline V CDR1 and CDR2: MNHEY, SMNVEV (reference sequence).